This record looks at one T cell receptor (beta chain) sequence and its context. The target antigen is unknown. Time point in this sample: blood 4 weeks post-SBRT, at nephrectomy. Regarding treatment: 15 Gy SBRT to primary tumor, nephrectomy 4 weeks later. Nephrectomy followed 15 Gy stereotactic body radiation by 4 weeks. The patient's renal cell carcinoma had clear cell pathology. The data are from a study of radiation and T cells in renal cell carcinoma. Study results and limitations: Top tumor clonotypes rose in blood 2 weeks post-radiation, then contracted. Pretreatment tumor biopsies were lacking, so baseline clonotypes are unknown.

The data were produced by immunoSEQ multiplex PCR, yet TCRdb's version contains in-frame clones alone and is incomplete. The table has 150,000 to 200,000 clones, roughly 90% seen once. The sequencing used blood, collected from a patient whose treatment included radiotherapy and nephrectomy. The sequence derives from a woman aged 45-59 years with renal cell carcinoma.

The CDR3 coding sequence is TGCGCCAGCAGCTTCGTGACCCACACCGGGGAGCTGTTTTTT. It is translated as CASSFVTHTGELFF. The rearrangement links TRBV5-1 to TRBJ2-2; D not resolved. With 2 bases removed from V and 3 bases from J, the gap between germline ends came to 8 bases. Germline V lookup: CDR1 SGHRS, CDR2 YFSETQ. The CDR3 has 14 amino acids. The full variable domain, rest sourced from reference TRBV5-1 and TRBJ2-2, is KAGVTQTPRYLIKTRGQQVTLSCSPISGHRSVSWYQQTPGQGLQFLFEYFSETQRNKGNFPGRFSGRQFSNSRSEMNVSTLELGDSALYLCASSFVTHTGELFFGEGSRLTVL.